Each of the 23 T cell receptor beta chains below was sequenced from the same sample in a study of cytomegalovirus exposure and HLA in healthy donors (dated by TCRdb to about 2017). Libraries were made using the immunoSEQ multiplex PCR assay. A mixture of 60 forward primers for TCR Vbeta segments and 13 reverse primers for TCR Jbeta segments was used in the multiplex PCR. In its TCRdb copy, this immuneACCESS table keeps in-frame sequences only and misses some clones. Where compared with another copy, unresolved V genes explain less than half of these, and the others have no known cause. The sample table holds about 110,000 clones, of which approximately 79% were seen once. Of the sample, around 13% falls within the top ten clones. The specimen was PBMCs. The receptors derive from a woman between 35 and 50 years old in good health and CMV-seropositive.

The rearrangement joins TRBV7-2 to TRBJ2-5; TRBD1 might be the D (5 bases). Trimming took off 5 bases at V and 2 bases at J, with 12 bases between the two ends. Germline V gene lookup returns CDR1 SGHTA and CDR2 FQGNSA. CDR3 length: 14 residues. CDR3 sequence: CASSPNQGQETQYF. CDR3 nucleotide sequence: TGTGCCAGCAGCCCGAATCAGGGACAAGAGACCCAGTACTTC.

Only a few counts were recorded for this clone. The rearrangement uses TRBV30 and TRBJ1-3; maybe TRBD1 (5 bases). The CDR3 has 13 residues. From germline, CDR1 is GTSNPN and CDR2 SVGIG (reference sequence). Deletions cut 5 bases from V and 4 bases from J, with 12 bases between. CDR3 coding DNA: TGTGCCTGGGAACAGGTTGCGGGAAACACCATATATTTT. Residues: CAWEQVAGNTIYF.

The gene calls are TRBV7-2 and TRBJ1-6, with D perhaps matching TRBD1 (6 bases). This CDR3 comprises 15 residues. CDR1 and CDR2 (germline): SGHTA, FQGNSA. Trimming pared 5 bases from V and 10 bases from J, leaving 18 bases between. CDR3 loop: CASSPGGAPGSPLHF. The CDR3 coding sequence is TGTGCCAGCAGCCCCGGGGGGGCCCCTGGGTCACCCCTCCACTTT.

The chain carries TRBV25-1 and TRBJ2-5; the match to TRBD1 covers 11 bases. With 0 bases clipped from V and 4 bases from J, the junction kept 4 bases outside the gene matches. This CDR3 comprises 16 residues. Germline V gene data show CDR1 as MGHDK and CDR2 as SYGVNS. The CDR3 here is CASSEYWGQGGETQYF. Here the CDR3 DNA reads TGTGCCAGCAGTGAATATTGGGGACAGGGGGGAGAGACCCAGTACTTC.

V usage is TRBV9 and J usage is TRBJ1-5; no firm D call. CDR3 length: 12 residues. Germline V lookup: CDR1 SGDLS, CDR2 YYNGEE. V dropped 0 bases and J dropped 9 bases, with 7 bases sitting between them. The chain's CDR3 is CASSVELGPQHF. For the CDR3, the DNA is TGTGCCAGCAGCGTAGAACTAGGGCCCCAGCATTTT.

The CDR3 coding sequence is TGTGCCAGCAGTGACTTAGTGGACTATGGCTACACCTTC. It codes for CASSDLVDYGYTF. The genes are TRBV6-4 and TRBJ1-2; no reliable D call. CDR3 size: 13 residues. Germline V gene sequence: CDR1 MRHNA, CDR2 SNTAGT. The V gene lost 1 base and the J gene lost 3 bases, with 6 bases spanning the gap.

V usage is TRBV5-1 and J usage is TRBJ1-3, with 8 bases that match TRBD1. V trimming: 2 bases; J trimming: 1 base; junction bases outside the gene matches: 8. The CDR3 covers 17 residues. Germline V lookup: CDR1 SGHRS, CDR2 YFSETQ. CDR3 residues: CASSFTGTGLSGNTIYF. The CDR3 bases are TGCGCCAGCAGCTTCACCGGGACAGGCCTGTCTGGAAACACCATATATTTT.

This clone was detected once. This chain links TRBV5-4 with TRBJ1-6, with D perhaps TRBD1 (5 bases). Trimming pared 4 bases from V and 5 bases from J, leaving 7 bases between. Germline V gene sequence: CDR1 SGHNT, CDR2 YYREEE (reference sequence). The CDR3 sequence is 13 residues long. The CDR3 is CASSGTNNSPLHF. CDR3 sequence (DNA): TGTGCCAGCAGCGGGACTAATAATTCACCCCTCCACTTT.

The chain is built from TRBV6-1 and TRBJ1-1; weak D call: TRBD1 (6 bases). Germline-derived CDR1 and CDR2 are MNHNS and SASEGT. The CDR3 has 13 amino acids. With 6 bases removed from V and 5 bases from J, the gap between germline ends came to 13 bases. Here the CDR3 reads CASSERGGTEAFF. The CDR3 coding sequence is TGTGCCAGCAGCGAACGAGGGGGTACTGAAGCTTTCTTT.

The chain carries TRBV4-2 and TRBJ2-5, with TRBD2 identical over 14 bases. V shed 0 bases and J 5 bases; nucleotides not matched to a gene: 5. The CDR3 is 17 amino acids. Germline CDR1 is LGHNA and CDR2 is YNFKEQ. Here the CDR3 reads CASSQDWGLAGEETQYF. The CDR3 bases are TGTGCCAGCAGCCAAGATTGGGGACTAGCGGGGGAGGAGACCCAGTACTTC.

The chain has TRBV2 and TRBJ1-1; D perhaps matches TRBD1 (6 bases). The CDR3 totals 13 residues. The V end was cut by 6 bases, the J end by 6 bases, with 14 bases between. The germline CDR1 and CDR2 sequences are SNHLY and FYNNEI. The CDR3 reads CASSFTGFSEAFF. The CDR3, as DNA: TGTGCCAGCAGCTTTACAGGGTTTTCTGAAGCTTTCTTT.

J is TRBJ1-2 and V is TRBV4-1; unclear D gene. Trimming stripped 1 base from V and 4 bases from J, with 13 bases between. From germline, CDR1 is MGHRA and CDR2 YSYEKL. This CDR3 is 15 amino acids long. The CDR3 region has the DNA TGCGCCAGCAGCCAAGCCCTATCCGGGGTCTATGGCTACACCTTC. Protein product: CASSQALSGVYGYTF.

The sample holds one count of this clone. The chain recombines TRBV5-1 with TRBJ2-7; TRBD1 agrees at 11 bases. The germline V gene encodes CDR1 SGHRS and CDR2 YFSETQ. V dropped 4 bases and J dropped 5; count of bases not matched to a gene: 5. The CDR3 loop spans 14 amino acids. CDR3 in DNA: TGCGCCAGCAGCAGGGGACAGGGGGACGACGAGCAGTACTTC. This gives the protein CASSRGQGDDEQYF.

This clone was picked up a small number of times. CDR3: CASSFSGERNQPQHF. The CDR3 nucleotides read TGCGCCAGCAGCTTTTCAGGGGAACGCAATCAGCCCCAGCATTTT. The V call is TRBV5-1, the J call TRBJ1-5, with TRBD1 as a possible D gene (6 bases). The CDR3 has 15 residues. Per germline, CDR1 SGHRS and CDR2 YFSETQ. V was pared by 2 bases and J by 2 bases, with 11 bases between.

This sequence joins TRBV19 and TRBJ2-2, with TRBD1 matching 8 bases. Per germline, CDR1 LNHDA and CDR2 SQIVND (reference sequence). The ends lost 5 bases at V and 5 bases at J; junction bases unmatched: 10. CDR3 length: 16 amino acids. Here the CDR3 DNA reads TGTGCCAGTAGTCTACGGACAGGGTCAGGGACCGGGGAGCTGTTTTTT. Amino acid sequence: CASSLRTGSGTGELFF. Looking up the rest from reference TRBV19 and TRBJ2-2 gives the full variable domain: DGGITQSPKYLFRKEGQNVTLSCEQNLNHDAMYWYRQDPGQGLRLIYYSQIVNDFQKGDIAEGYSVSREKKESFPLTVTSAQKNPTAFYLCASSLRTGSGTGELFFGEGSRLTVL.

V and J are TRBV2 and TRBJ1-5; D remains ambiguous. The CDR3 covers 15 residues. The V and J ends lost 8 bases and 3 bases respectively, with 17 bases between them. Germline values: CDR1 SNHLY, CDR2 FYNNEI. This CDR3 reads CASSGGYVNNQPQHF. The CDR3 DNA is TGTGCCAGCTCCGGAGGGTACGTAAACAATCAGCCCCAGCATTTT.

The chain has TRBV4-2 and TRBJ1-5; no reliable D call. The germline gives CDR1 LGHNA, CDR2 YNFKEQ. V was shortened by 4 bases and J by 7 bases, with 14 bases between the two germline ends. The CDR3 extends over 14 amino acids. The CDR3 nucleotides read TGTGCCAGCAGCCCCCGGCCCCTAGAGCAGCCCCAGCATTTT. Protein: CASSPRPLEQPQHF.

The gene calls are TRBV9 and TRBJ2-5, with D perhaps TRBD2 (6 bases). V was clipped by 4 bases and J by 4 bases, with 17 bases between them. The CDR3 totals 15 residues. Per germline, CDR1 SGDLS and CDR2 YYNGEE. The DNA for the CDR3 is TGTGCCAGCAGCCTCTCGGGGCGGGGTTCAGAGACCCAGTACTTC. Protein sequence: CASSLSGRGSETQYF. Using reference TRBV9 and TRBJ2-5 for the parts outside the CDR3, the full variable domain is DSGVTQTPKHLITATGQRVTLRCSPRSGDLSVYWYQQSLDQGLQFLIQYYNGEERAKGNILERFSAQQFPDLHSELNLSSLELGDSALYFCASSLSGRGSETQYFGPGTRLLVL.

J is TRBJ1-2 and V is TRBV19, with 9 bases fitting TRBD1. The length of the CDR3 is 14 residues. V lost 7 bases, J lost 3 bases, and 6 bases stayed unmatched. Germline CDR1 reads LNHDA; CDR2 reads SQIVND (reference sequence). DNA of the CDR3: TGTGCCAGTAACCCACAGGGGGCGGACTATGGCTACACCTTC. Residues: CASNPQGADYGYTF.

V and J are TRBV10-3 and TRBJ1-2; 7 bases are a match to TRBD1. The CDR3 is made up of 16 amino acids. CDR1 ENHRY and CDR2 SYGVKD come from the germline V gene. The V segment lost 3 bases and the J segment 3 bases; nucleotides outside the gene matches: 10. CDR3 nucleotides: TGTGCCATCAGTGATTCTGCCGGGACAGATCACTATGGCTACACCTTC. Amino acid sequence: CAISDSAGTDHYGYTF.

The V call is TRBV18, the J call TRBJ2-3, with 8 bases lining up with TRBD1. Germline V lookup: CDR1 KGHSH, CDR2 LQKENI. The CDR3 length is 15 residues. The ends lost 8 bases at V and 5 bases at J; junction bases unmatched: 12. CDR3: CASAMRTGTIDTQYF. CDR3 DNA sequence: TGTGCCAGCGCTATGAGGACAGGGACAATAGATACGCAGTATTTT.

This clone was seen more than once but under ten times. This chain connects TRBV9 to TRBJ1-1, with D maybe TRBD1 (6 bases). V gave up 4 bases and J gave up 4 bases, with 17 bases separating them. This CDR3 has 15 amino acids. Germline V lookup: CDR1 SGDLS, CDR2 YYNGEE. The CDR3 is CASSPRVGAPTEAFF. The CDR3 DNA is TGTGCCAGCAGCCCGCGTGTGGGGGCACCCACTGAAGCTTTCTTT.

The chain is built from TRBV28 and TRBJ1-1; D is possibly TRBD1 (5 bases). The germline gives CDR1 MDHEN, CDR2 SYDVKM. The CDR3 is 12 residues long. V lost 11 bases and J lost 0, with 10 bases in between. CDR3 region: CALQDMNTEAFF. The DNA of the CDR3 is TGTGCCTTGCAGGACATGAACACTGAAGCTTTCTTT. Based on the CDR3 plus reference TRBV28 and TRBJ1-1, the full variable domain is DVKVTQSSRYLVKRTGEKVFLECVQDMDHENMFWYRQDPGLGLRLIYFSYDVKMKEKGDIPEGYSVSREKKERFSLILESASTNQTSMYLCALQDMNTEAFFGQGTRLTVV.